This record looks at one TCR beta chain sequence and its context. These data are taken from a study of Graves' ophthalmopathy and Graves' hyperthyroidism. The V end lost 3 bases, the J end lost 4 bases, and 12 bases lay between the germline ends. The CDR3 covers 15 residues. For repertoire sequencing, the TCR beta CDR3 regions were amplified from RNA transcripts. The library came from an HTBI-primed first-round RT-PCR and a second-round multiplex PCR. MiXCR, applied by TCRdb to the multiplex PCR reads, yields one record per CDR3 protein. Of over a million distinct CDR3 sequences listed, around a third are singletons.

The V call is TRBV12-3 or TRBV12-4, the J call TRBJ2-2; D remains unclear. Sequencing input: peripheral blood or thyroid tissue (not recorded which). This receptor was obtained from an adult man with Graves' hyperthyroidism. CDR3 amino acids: CASSFMAGRTGELFF. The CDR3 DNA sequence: TGTGCCAGCAGTTTCATGGCTGGGCGCACCGGGGAGCTGTTTTTT.